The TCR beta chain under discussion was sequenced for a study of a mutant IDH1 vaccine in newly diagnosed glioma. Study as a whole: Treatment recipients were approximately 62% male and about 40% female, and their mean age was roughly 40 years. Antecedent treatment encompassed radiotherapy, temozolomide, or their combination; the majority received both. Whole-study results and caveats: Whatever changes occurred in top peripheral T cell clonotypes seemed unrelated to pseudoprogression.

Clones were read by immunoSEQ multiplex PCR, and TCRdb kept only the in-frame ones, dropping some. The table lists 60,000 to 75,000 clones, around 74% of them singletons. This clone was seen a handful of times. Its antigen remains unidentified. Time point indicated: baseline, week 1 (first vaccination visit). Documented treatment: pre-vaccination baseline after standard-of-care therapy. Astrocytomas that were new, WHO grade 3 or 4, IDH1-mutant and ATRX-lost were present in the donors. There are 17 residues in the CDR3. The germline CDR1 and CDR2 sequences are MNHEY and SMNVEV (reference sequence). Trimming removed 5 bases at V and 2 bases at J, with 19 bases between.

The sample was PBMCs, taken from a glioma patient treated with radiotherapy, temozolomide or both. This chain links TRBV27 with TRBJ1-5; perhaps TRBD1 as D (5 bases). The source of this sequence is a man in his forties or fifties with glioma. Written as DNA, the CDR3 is TGTGCCAGCAGTCCCCTGTTCAGGGACGAGGGCAATCAGCCCCAGCATTTT. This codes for CASSPLFRDEGNQPQHF.